The 26 T cell receptor beta chains presented below share a single source sample, sequenced in a study of cytomegalovirus exposure and HLA in healthy donors. It was with 60 Vbeta and 13 Jbeta primers that the PCR ran. The table came from immunoSEQ multiplex PCR; TCRdb's copy has only in-frame clones and leaves some out. The data show 100,000 to 150,000 clones, over 80% seen once. The material sequenced was PBMCs. The receptor source for this set is a boy aged 5 to 17 in good health and CMV-seronegative.

The chain links TRBV4-1 to TRBJ2-1; D possibly corresponds to TRBD2 (6 bases). Germline lookup yields CDR1 MGHRA and CDR2 YSYEKL. V dropped 9 bases and J dropped 8 bases, with 17 bases sitting between them. The CDR3 consists of 13 residues. The CDR3 loop is CASAPRGGDEQFF. The CDR3 DNA is TGCGCCAGTGCACCGAGGGGAGGCGATGAGCAGTTCTTC.

The J gene is TRBJ1-2, the V gene TRBV7-8; D remains unclear. Germline V CDR1 and CDR2: SGHVS, FQNEAQ. This CDR3 is built from 15 residues. V was clipped by 4 bases and J by 0 bases, with 12 bases between them. CDR3 protein: CASSSLIKPNYGYTF. CDR3 nucleotides: TGTGCCAGCAGCTCACTTATCAAGCCTAACTATGGCTACACCTTC.

This sequence joins TRBV27 and TRBJ2-2, with D possibly TRBD1 on 5 matching bases. This CDR3 spans 14 amino acids. The ends were cut back, 3 bases at V and 3 bases at J, with 8 bases in the middle. Germline CDR1 is MNHEY and CDR2 is SMNVEV (reference sequence). The CDR3 here is CASSFSGYTGELFF. The CDR3 DNA reads TGTGCCAGCAGTTTTTCAGGGTACACCGGGGAGCTGTTTTTT.

The CDR3 DNA is TGTGCCAGCAGCGAGGACAGGGGTGGGAAAGAGACCCAGTACTTC. Amino acids: CASSEDRGGKETQYF. This chain links TRBV9 with TRBJ2-5; the match to TRBD1 covers 9 bases. The V and J ends lost 3 bases and 3 bases, in that order; junction bases with no gene match: 6. The V gene's germline CDR1 is SGDLS and CDR2 YYNGEE. The length of the CDR3 is 15 residues.

V usage is TRBV9 and J usage is TRBJ2-2, with D hard to call. Germline CDR1 and CDR2: SGDLS and YYNGEE. The CDR3 length is 16 residues. Between the trimmed V and J ends, which lost 0 bases and 0 bases, there was a span of 9 bases. CDR3 sequence reads: CASSVETPPNTGELFF. CDR3 nucleotide sequence: TGTGCCAGCAGCGTAGAGACACCTCCGAACACCGGGGAGCTGTTTTTT.

This clone was counted only a few times. The V gene is TRBV7-2, the J gene TRBJ1-2; 7 bases agree with TRBD1. Germline loops: CDR1 SGHTA, CDR2 FQGNSA. This CDR3 is 14 amino acids long. J was trimmed by 6 bases and V by 5 bases; bases with no gene match: 9. The CDR3 sequence is CASSKLTGFNGYTF. For the CDR3, the DNA is TGTGCCAGCAGCAAACTGACAGGGTTTAATGGCTACACCTTC.

V is TRBV30 and J is TRBJ2-3; 12 bases line up with TRBD2. The length of the CDR3 is 13 residues. Unmatched junction bases numbered 0, after V lost 5 bases and J lost 3 bases. Germline V gene data show CDR1 as GTSNPN and CDR2 as SVGIG (reference sequence). This CDR3 reads CAWGLAGTDTQYF. The CDR3, as DNA: TGTGCCTGGGGACTAGCGGGGACAGATACGCAGTATTTT. The full variable domain, completed using reference TRBV30 and TRBJ2-3, is SQTIHQWPATLVQPVGSPLSLECTVEGTSNPNLYWYRQAAGRGLQLLFYSVGIGQISSEVPQNLSASRPQDRQFILSSKKLLLSDSGFYLCAWGLAGTDTQYFGPGTRLTVL.

This clone has only a few counts. The rearrangement joins TRBV5-1 to TRBJ2-5, with 8 bases that match TRBD1. Losses at the gene ends were 0 bases for V and 2 bases for J; bases not matched to a gene: 0. CDR1 SGHRS and CDR2 YFSETQ come from the germline V gene. CDR3 size: 14 residues. Here the CDR3 reads CASSLGTGQETQYF. CDR3 sequence (DNA): TGCGCCAGCAGCTTGGGGACAGGGCAAGAGACCCAGTACTTC.

The chain links TRBV19 to TRBJ2-5; 7 bases match TRBD1. Germline V lookup: CDR1 LNHDA, CDR2 SQIVND (reference sequence). This CDR3 has 15 amino acids. J lost 2 bases, V lost 5 bases, and 8 bases had no gene match. CDR3 DNA: TGTGCCAGTAGTCCGTCTGACAGGGAACAAGAGACCCAGTACTTC. Amino acids: CASSPSDREQETQYF. The entire variable domain, with the rest obtained from reference TRBV19 and TRBJ2-5, is as follows: DGGITQSPKYLFRKEGQNVTLSCEQNLNHDAMYWYRQDPGQGLRLIYYSQIVNDFQKGDIAEGYSVSREKKESFPLTVTSAQKNPTAFYLCASSPSDREQETQYFGPGTRLLVL.

The sample holds one count of this clone. V usage is TRBV7-6 and J usage is TRBJ2-7, with TRBD2 matching over 7 bases. This CDR3 has 14 amino acids. Germline CDR1 reads SGHVS; CDR2 reads FNYEAQ. The V gene end was trimmed by 1 base and the J gene end by 5 bases; junction bases not matched to a gene: 5. The CDR3: CASSLGAGEDEQYF. In DNA form, the CDR3 reads TGTGCCAGCAGCTTAGGGGCGGGAGAGGACGAGCAGTACTTC.

V gene TRBV10-3 combines with J gene TRBJ2-2; 11 bases agree with TRBD1. From germline, CDR1 is ENHRY and CDR2 SYGVKD. V dropped 11 bases and J dropped 4; count of bases not matched to a gene: 3. The CDR3 contains 13 residues. The CDR3: CALGTGGTGELFF. CDR3 sequence (DNA): TGTGCCCTAGGGACAGGGGGCACCGGGGAGCTGTTTTTT.

The chain uses TRBV6-4 and TRBJ1-2, with D hard to call. This CDR3 has 14 amino acids. The ends were cut back, 0 bases at V and 4 bases at J, with 9 bases in the middle. Germline CDR1 is MRHNA and CDR2 is SNTAGT. CDR3 DNA: TGTGCCAGCAGTGACTCCCCGACATTCTATGGCTACACCTTC. Translated, it gives CASSDSPTFYGYTF.

The chain joins TRBV30 to TRBJ2-1, with TRBD2 identical over 7 bases. The CDR3 length is 12 residues. V was pared by 1 base and J by 8 bases, with 2 bases of the junction left unmatched. Germline CDR1 GTSNPN, CDR2 SVGIG (reference sequence). CDR3 protein: CAWSETSDEQFF. In nucleotides, the CDR3 is TGTGCCTGGAGTGAAACTAGCGATGAGCAGTTCTTC. The full variable domain, in which reference TRBV30 and TRBJ2-1 provide the parts outside the CDR3, is SQTIHQWPATLVQPVGSPLSLECTVEGTSNPNLYWYRQAAGRGLQLLFYSVGIGQISSEVPQNLSASRPQDRQFILSSKKLLLSDSGFYLCAWSETSDEQFFGPGTRLTVL.

This chain links TRBV5-6 with TRBJ2-1, with 9 bases aligning to TRBD2. Trimming cost V 6 bases and J 9 bases; bases outside gene matches: 13. There are 15 residues in the CDR3. Germline V gives CDR1 SGHDT, CDR2 YYEEEE. The CDR3 spells CASTLTSGPWGEQFF. The CDR3 DNA sequence: TGTGCCAGCACCCTGACTAGCGGCCCTTGGGGTGAGCAGTTCTTC.

The J gene is TRBJ2-7, the V gene TRBV27, with a possible D match to TRBD2 (5 bases). CDR1 is MNHEY, CDR2 SMNVEV, per germline (reference sequence). This CDR3 is 15 amino acids long. V was trimmed by 3 bases and J by 0 bases, leaving 12 bases between them. The CDR3 reads CASSFTADASYEQYF. In DNA form, the CDR3 reads TGTGCCAGCAGTTTTACAGCGGATGCCTCCTACGAGCAGTACTTC.

The V and J genes are TRBV29-1 and TRBJ2-7; D is perhaps TRBD1 (5 bases). This CDR3 region has 14 residues. Trimming stripped 7 bases from V and 6 bases from J, with 22 bases between. CDR1 is SQVTM and CDR2 is ANQGSEA in the germline V gene. CDR3 nucleotides: TGCAGCGCTTGGCAGGGTCAGGGTACGGCCGAGCAGTACTTC. Protein: CSAWQGQGTAEQYF.

The chain combines TRBV11-2 with TRBJ2-1; TRBD2 aligns across 16 bases. Germline V gene data show CDR1 as SGHAT and CDR2 as FQNNGV. J gave up 4 bases and V 5 bases, and 5 bases lay outside the gene matches. This CDR3 comprises 17 residues. The CDR3 DNA is TGTGCCAGCAGCCCGGGACTAGCGGGAGGGAATTACAATGAGCAGTTCTTC. Translated, it gives CASSPGLAGGNYNEQFF. Filled out from reference TRBV11-2 and TRBJ2-1, the complete variable domain reads EAGVAQSPRYKIIEKRQSVAFWCNPISGHATLYWYQQILGQGPKLLIQFQNNGVVDDSQLPKDRFSAERLKGVDSTLKIQPAKLEDSAVYLCASSPGLAGGNYNEQFFGPGTRLTVL.

The chain has TRBV27 and TRBJ2-7; D possibly corresponds to TRBD2 (6 bases). With 6 bases removed from V and 2 bases from J, the gap between germline ends came to 14 bases. This CDR3 has 14 amino acids. Germline V lookup: CDR1 MNHEY, CDR2 SMNVEV (reference sequence). CDR3: CASSRGDRTYEQYF. In DNA, the CDR3 is TGTGCCAGCAGCCGCGGGGACCGCACCTACGAGCAGTACTTC.

In DNA, the CDR3 is TGTGCCAGCAGCTTTCTAACTAGCTCCCATGAGCAGTTCTTC. Its protein product is CASSFLTSSHEQFF. The rearrangement joins TRBV11-1 to TRBJ2-1, with a weak D call TRBD2 (6 bases). CDR1 SGHAT and CDR2 FQDESV come from the germline V gene (reference sequence). This CDR3 spans 14 amino acids. Trimming removed 3 bases at V and 8 bases at J, with 14 bases between.

The chain joins TRBV6-4 to TRBJ1-2, with a tentative D call TRBD1 (5 bases). Germline V gene lookup returns CDR1 MRHNA and CDR2 SNTAGT. The CDR3 has 17 residues. V dropped 1 base and J dropped 1 base, with 16 bases sitting between them. The DNA of the CDR3 is TGTGCCAGCAGTGACTTTTACCTACCCGACAGTAACTATGGCTACACCTTC. Translated, it gives CASSDFYLPDSNYGYTF.

The chain carries TRBV9 and TRBJ2-2; TRBD2 agrees at 8 bases. V lost 0 bases to trimming and J lost 5 bases; unmatched junction nucleotides: 6. The CDR3 is 16 residues long. In germline, CDR1 is SGDLS, CDR2 YYNGEE. The CDR3 sequence is CASSVDGRAWTGELFF. Written as DNA, the CDR3 is TGTGCCAGCAGCGTAGACGGGAGGGCCTGGACCGGGGAGCTGTTTTTT.

The chain links TRBV4-1 to TRBJ2-7; D may be TRBD1 (5 bases). With 0 bases removed from V and 12 bases from J, the gap between germline ends came to 15 bases. The CDR3 extends over 13 amino acids. Per the germline V gene, CDR1 is MGHRA and CDR2 is YSYEKL. The CDR3 loop reads CASSQEWQGWTYF. For the CDR3, the DNA is TGCGCCAGCAGCCAAGAATGGCAGGGTTGGACGTACTTC.

The CDR3 coding sequence is TGCAGCGTTGGACGGGAGACCGGGGAGCTGTTTTTT. This encodes CSVGRETGELFF. The genes are TRBV29-1 and TRBJ2-2; D is possibly TRBD2 (6 bases). V gave up 4 bases and J gave up 5 bases, with 8 bases separating them. CDR3 size: 12 residues. The V gene's germline CDR1 is SQVTM and CDR2 ANQGSEA.

The V gene is TRBV6-1, the J gene TRBJ2-7, with D uncertain. This CDR3 contains 13 residues. CDR1 and CDR2 from the germline V gene are MNHNS and SASEGT. Between the trimmed V and J ends, which lost 1 base and 0 bases, there was a span of 4 bases. The CDR3 here is CASSEVISYEQYF. DNA for the CDR3: TGTGCCAGCAGTGAAGTCATCTCCTACGAGCAGTACTTC.

The chain recombines TRBV2 with TRBJ1-4; maybe TRBD1 (6 bases). Germline values: CDR1 SNHLY, CDR2 FYNNEI. This CDR3 has 17 residues. V lost 0 bases and J 6 bases, leaving 17 bases between the germline ends. The CDR3: CASSEAWKGRGHEKLFF. DNA for the CDR3: TGTGCCAGCAGTGAAGCTTGGAAGGGCAGGGGACATGAAAAACTGTTTTTT.

The chain combines TRBV4-1 with TRBJ2-1, with D maybe TRBD2 (6 bases). The germline V gene has CDR1 MGHRA and CDR2 YSYEKL. The CDR3 totals 18 residues. The germline V and J ends were trimmed by 0 bases and 5 bases, with 20 bases remaining between them. DNA of the CDR3: TGCGCCAGCAGCCAAGATCCCACCGCTGGACGGGAGAACAATGAGCAGTTCTTC. Residues: CASSQDPTAGRENNEQFF.